This T cell receptor (beta chain) stems from a study of blood T cells in healthy people across ages. Findings and limits, study-wide: It was not known whether donors were CMV positive (a possible confounder of expanded clonotype changes).

A word on this clonotype: As yet, its antigen is unknown.

Next came a second PCR, run for about 6 to 11 cycles, which used a sample-barcoded 5' primer along with a J-beta primer mix. Every individual sample yielded 2.5 million or more paired-end reads (each containing CDR3). TCRdb passed the 5' RACE reads through MiXCR, listing each CDR3 protein once. This sample has hundreds of thousands of distinct CDR3 sequences, with 48% found just once. Sequencing was performed on blood. This sequence was found in a man aged 25-45 years in good health.

The CDR3 sequence: CASSSGTGGLTDTQYF. Written as DNA, the CDR3 is TGTGCCAGCAGCAGCGGGACTGGCGGGCTCACAGATACGCAGTATTTT. V is TRBV7-3 and J is TRBJ2-3, with TRBD2 identical over 7 bases. CDR3 length: 16 amino acids. V trimming: 5 bases; J trimming: 2 bases; junction bases outside the gene matches: 10. Germline CDR1 is SGHTA and CDR2 is FQGTGA.